This T cell receptor beta chain appears in the sequencing data of a study of long-term antiretroviral therapy in people with HIV. Study conclusions and caveats: Blood, drawn from about 2004 to 2018, may reflect older ART regimens.

A v3.0 immunoSEQ assay was performed at survey level. The protocol was immunoSEQ multiplex PCR, while the TCRdb copy is restricted to in-frame clones and leaves out a portion. The repertoire holds 7,700 or so clones, with 81% as singletons. Note on this clone: Antigen unknown.

None of the participants with HIV were treated outside the United States. The clonotype was recovered from a man in his forties or fifties with HIV. This material consisted of unsorted PBMCs, taken 2.5 to 2.7 years before starting antiretroviral therapy.

Here the CDR3 reads CASSQGSEAFF. As DNA, the CDR3 is TGTGCCAGCAGCCAAGGAAGTGAAGCTTTCTTT. This rearrangement joins TRBV6-5 to TRBJ1-1; D is undetermined. V lost 6 bases and J 7 bases, leaving 9 bases between the germline ends. The CDR3 is 11 amino acids. Germline loops: CDR1 MNHEY, CDR2 SVGAGI.